This TCR beta chain was sequenced during a study of CXCR4 blockade with PD-1 therapy in pancreatic cancer. Sequencing used immunoSEQ multiplex PCR; TCRdb keeps in-frame clones, though not all of them. There are 2,000 or so clones in the sample; 50% to 70% occur only once, and more than 25% lies in the top ten. This clone was seen only a few times. V dropped 4 bases and J dropped 8 bases, with 17 bases sitting between them. Per the germline V gene, CDR1 is MDHEN and CDR2 is SYDVKM. This CDR3 has 14 residues. Material for sequencing was tumor tissue. This clonotype originated in a human donor with pancreatic ductal adenocarcinoma. This rearrangement joins TRBV28 to TRBJ1-2; TRBD1 might be the D (5 bases). The CDR3 reads CASSSPTGMRGYTF. CDR3 in DNA: TGTGCCAGCAGTTCCCCTACAGGCATGAGGGGCTACACCTTC.